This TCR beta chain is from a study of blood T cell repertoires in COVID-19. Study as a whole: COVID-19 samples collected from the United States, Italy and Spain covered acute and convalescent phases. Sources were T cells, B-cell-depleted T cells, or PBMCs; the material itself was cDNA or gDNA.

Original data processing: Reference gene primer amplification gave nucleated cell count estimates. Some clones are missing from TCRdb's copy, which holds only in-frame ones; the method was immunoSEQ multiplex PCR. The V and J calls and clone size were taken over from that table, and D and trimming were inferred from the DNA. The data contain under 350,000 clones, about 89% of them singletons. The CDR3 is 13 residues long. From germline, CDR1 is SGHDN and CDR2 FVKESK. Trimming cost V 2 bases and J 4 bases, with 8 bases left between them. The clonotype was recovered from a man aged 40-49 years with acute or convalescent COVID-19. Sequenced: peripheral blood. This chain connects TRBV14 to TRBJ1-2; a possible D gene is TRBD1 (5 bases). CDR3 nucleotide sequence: TGTGCCAGCAGCCAAAATCAGGGCTATGGCTACACCTTC. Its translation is CASSQNQGYGYTF.